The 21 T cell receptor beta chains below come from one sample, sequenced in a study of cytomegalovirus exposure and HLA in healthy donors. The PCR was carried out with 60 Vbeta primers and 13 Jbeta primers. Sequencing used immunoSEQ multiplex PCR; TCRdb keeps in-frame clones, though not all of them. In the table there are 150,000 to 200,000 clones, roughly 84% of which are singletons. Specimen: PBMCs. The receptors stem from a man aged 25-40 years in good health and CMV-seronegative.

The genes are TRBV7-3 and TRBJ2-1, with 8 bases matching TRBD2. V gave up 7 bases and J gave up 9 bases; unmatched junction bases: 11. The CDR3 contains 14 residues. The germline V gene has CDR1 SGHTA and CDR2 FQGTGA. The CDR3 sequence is CASNGGAGVSEQFF. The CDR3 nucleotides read TGTGCCAGCAATGGTGGAGCGGGAGTTAGTGAGCAGTTCTTC.

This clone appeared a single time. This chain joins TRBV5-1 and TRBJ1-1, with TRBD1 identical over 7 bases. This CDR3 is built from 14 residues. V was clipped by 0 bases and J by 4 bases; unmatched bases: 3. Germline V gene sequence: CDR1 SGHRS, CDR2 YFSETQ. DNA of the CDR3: TGCGCCAGCAGCTTGGAACAGGGGACCACTGAAGCTTTCTTT. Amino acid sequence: CASSLEQGTTEAFF.

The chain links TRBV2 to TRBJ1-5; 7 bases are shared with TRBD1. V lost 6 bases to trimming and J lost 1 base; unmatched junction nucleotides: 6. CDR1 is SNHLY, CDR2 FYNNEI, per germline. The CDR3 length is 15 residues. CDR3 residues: CASSATGESNQPQHF. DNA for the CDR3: TGTGCCAGCAGCGCTACAGGGGAGAGCAATCAGCCCCAGCATTTT.

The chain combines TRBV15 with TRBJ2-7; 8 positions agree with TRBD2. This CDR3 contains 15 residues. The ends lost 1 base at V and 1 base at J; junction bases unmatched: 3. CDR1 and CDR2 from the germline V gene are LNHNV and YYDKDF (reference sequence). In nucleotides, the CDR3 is TGTGCCACCAGCAGAGCTGGCGGGAGGTCCTACGAGCAGTACTTC. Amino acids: CATSRAGGRSYEQYF.

The CDR3 DNA sequence: TGTGCCAGTACCAAGACAGGGGTTGCCACTGAAGCTTTCTTT. It is translated as CASTKTGVATEAFF. V gene TRBV19 combines with J gene TRBJ1-1; 8 bases align to TRBD1. The CDR3 is 14 residues long. V lost 7 bases to trimming and J lost 4 bases; unmatched junction nucleotides: 8. CDR1 is LNHDA, CDR2 SQIVND, per germline (reference sequence).

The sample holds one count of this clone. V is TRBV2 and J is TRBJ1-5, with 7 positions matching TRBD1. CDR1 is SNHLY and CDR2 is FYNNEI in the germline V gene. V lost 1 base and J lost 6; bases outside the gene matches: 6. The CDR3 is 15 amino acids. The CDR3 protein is CASSEGQGFSQPQHF. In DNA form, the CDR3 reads TGTGCCAGCAGTGAAGGACAGGGTTTTAGTCAGCCCCAGCATTTT.

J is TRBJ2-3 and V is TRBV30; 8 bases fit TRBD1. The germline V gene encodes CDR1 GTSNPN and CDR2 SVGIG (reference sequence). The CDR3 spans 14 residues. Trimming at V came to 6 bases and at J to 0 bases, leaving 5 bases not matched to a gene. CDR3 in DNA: TGTGCCTGTGGACAGGGAACTAGCACAGATACGCAGTATTTT. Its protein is CACGQGTSTDTQYF.

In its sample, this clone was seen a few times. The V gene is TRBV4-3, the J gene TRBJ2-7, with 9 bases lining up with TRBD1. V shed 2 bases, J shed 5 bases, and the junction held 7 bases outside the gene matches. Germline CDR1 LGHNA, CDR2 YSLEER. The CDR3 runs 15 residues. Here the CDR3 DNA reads TGCGCCAGCAGCCAAAAAAAACAGGGGGCCCACGAGCAGTACTTC. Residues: CASSQKKQGAHEQYF.

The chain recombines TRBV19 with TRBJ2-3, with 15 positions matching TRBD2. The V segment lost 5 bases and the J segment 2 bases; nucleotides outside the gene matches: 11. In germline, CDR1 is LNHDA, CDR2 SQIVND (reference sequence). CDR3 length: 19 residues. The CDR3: CASSVFPGLAGGPTDTQYF. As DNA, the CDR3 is TGTGCCAGTAGTGTTTTCCCGGGACTAGCGGGAGGTCCCACAGATACGCAGTATTTT.

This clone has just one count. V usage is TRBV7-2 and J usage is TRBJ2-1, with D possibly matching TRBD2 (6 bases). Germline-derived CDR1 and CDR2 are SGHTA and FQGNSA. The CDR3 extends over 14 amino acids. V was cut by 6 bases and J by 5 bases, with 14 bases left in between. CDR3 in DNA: TGTGCCAGCAGTACAGTGGGGGGTAACAATGAGCAGTTCTTC. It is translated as CASSTVGGNNEQFF.

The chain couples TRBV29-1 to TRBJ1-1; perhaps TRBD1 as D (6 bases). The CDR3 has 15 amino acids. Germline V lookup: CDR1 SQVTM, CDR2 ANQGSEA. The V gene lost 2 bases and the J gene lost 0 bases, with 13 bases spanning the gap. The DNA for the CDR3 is TGCAGCGTTGAAAGAGACAGGCCCTTGAACACTGAAGCTTTCTTT. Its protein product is CSVERDRPLNTEAFF. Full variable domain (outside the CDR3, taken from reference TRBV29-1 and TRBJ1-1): SAVISQKPSRDICQRGTSLTIQCQVDSQVTMMFWYRQQPGQSLTLIATANQGSEATYESGFVIDKFPISRPNLTFSTLTVSNMSPEDSSIYLCSVERDRPLNTEAFFGQGTRLTVV.

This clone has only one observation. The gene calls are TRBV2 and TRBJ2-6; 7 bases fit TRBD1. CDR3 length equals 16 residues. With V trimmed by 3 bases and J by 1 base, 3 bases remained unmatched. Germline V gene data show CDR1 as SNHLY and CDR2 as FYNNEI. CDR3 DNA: TGTGCCAGCAGTGACGACAGGGAGTCTGGGGCCAACGTCCTGACTTTC. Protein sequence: CASSDDRESGANVLTF. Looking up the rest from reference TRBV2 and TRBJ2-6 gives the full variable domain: EPEVTQTPSHQVTQMGQEVILRCVPISNHLYFYWYRQILGQKVEFLVSFYNNEISEKSEIFDDQFSVERPDGSNFTLKIRSTKLEDSAMYFCASSDDRESGANVLTFGAGSRLTVL.

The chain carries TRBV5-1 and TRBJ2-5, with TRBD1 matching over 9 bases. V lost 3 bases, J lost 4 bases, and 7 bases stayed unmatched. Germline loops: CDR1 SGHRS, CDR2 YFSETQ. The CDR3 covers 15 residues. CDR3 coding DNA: TGCGCCAGCAGCTCGACCACAGGGGGCCGAGAGACCCAGTACTTC. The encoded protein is CASSSTTGGRETQYF.

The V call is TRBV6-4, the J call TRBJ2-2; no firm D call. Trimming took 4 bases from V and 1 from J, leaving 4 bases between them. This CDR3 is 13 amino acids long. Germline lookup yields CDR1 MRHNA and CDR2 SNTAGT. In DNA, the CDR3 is TGTGCCAGCAGTGCCCTGAACACCGGGGAGCTGTTTTTT. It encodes CASSALNTGELFF.

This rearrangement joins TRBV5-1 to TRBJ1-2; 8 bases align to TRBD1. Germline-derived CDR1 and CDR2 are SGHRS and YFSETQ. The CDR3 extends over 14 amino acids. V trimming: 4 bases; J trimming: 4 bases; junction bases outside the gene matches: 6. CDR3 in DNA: TGCGCCAGCAGCCACGGACAGGGCCTCTATGGCTACACCTTC. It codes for CASSHGQGLYGYTF.

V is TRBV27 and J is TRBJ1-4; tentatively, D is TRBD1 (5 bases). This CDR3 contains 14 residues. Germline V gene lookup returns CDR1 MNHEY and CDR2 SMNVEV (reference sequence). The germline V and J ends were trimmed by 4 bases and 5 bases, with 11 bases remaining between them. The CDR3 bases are TGTGCCAGCAGTTATTCAGGGAAGAATGAAAAACTGTTTTTT. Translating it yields CASSYSGKNEKLFF. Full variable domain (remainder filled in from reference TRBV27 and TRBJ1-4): EAQVTQNPRYLITVTGKKLTVTCSQNMNHEYMSWYRQDPGLGLRQIYYSMNVEVTDKGDVPEGYKVSRKEKRNFPLILESPSPNQTSLYFCASSYSGKNEKLFFGSGTQLSVL.

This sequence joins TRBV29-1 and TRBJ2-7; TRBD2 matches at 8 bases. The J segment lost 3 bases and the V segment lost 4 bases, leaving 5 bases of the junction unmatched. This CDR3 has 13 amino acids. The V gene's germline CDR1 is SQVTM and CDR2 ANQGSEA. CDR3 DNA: TGCAGCGTTGCGGGGGGGATACTCTACGAGCAGTACTTC. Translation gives CSVAGGILYEQYF.

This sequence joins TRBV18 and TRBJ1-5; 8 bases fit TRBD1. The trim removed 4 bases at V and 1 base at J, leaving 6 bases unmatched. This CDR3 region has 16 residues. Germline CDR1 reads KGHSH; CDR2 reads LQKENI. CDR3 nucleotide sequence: TGTGCCAGCTCACGGAGTGACAGGGGCAGCAATCAGCCCCAGCATTTT. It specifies CASSRSDRGSNQPQHF.

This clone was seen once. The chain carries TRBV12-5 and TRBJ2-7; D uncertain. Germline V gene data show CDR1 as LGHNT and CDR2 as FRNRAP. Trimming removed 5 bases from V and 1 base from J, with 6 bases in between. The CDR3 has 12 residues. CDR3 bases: TGTGCTAGTGGTCCCCATTCCTACGAGCAGTACTTC. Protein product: CASGPHSYEQYF.

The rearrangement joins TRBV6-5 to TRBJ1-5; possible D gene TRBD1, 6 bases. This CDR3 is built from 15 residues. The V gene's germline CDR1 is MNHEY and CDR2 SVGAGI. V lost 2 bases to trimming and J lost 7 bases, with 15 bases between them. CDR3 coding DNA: TGTGCCAGCAGTTACGGGGGGGGCGCCGAACAGCCCCAGCATTTT. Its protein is CASSYGGGAEQPQHF.

CDR3 nucleotide sequence: TGTGCCAGCAGCTTAGGAGCTGTGGAGACAGGGTGGAGGACTGAAGCTTTCTTT. It yields the protein CASSLGAVETGWRTEAFF. This chain links TRBV7-9 with TRBJ1-1, with 7 bases lining up with TRBD1. CDR3 length: 18 amino acids. V dropped 1 base and J dropped 5; count of bases not matched to a gene: 16. Germline V lookup: CDR1 SEHNR, CDR2 FQNEAQ (reference sequence).